This T cell receptor beta chain was captured in a study of blood T cell repertoires in COVID-19 (dated by TCRdb to 2018 to 2020). Background on the whole study: Samples from collaborators originated in the United States, Italy and Spain and spanned both the acute and convalescent phases of COVID-19. The sample metadata nearly always contained a de-identified subject ID, COVID-19 status, age in years and sex. The prospective study material was composed of cDNA or gDNA derived from T cells, B-cell-depleted T cells, or PBMCs. Where available, HLA class I and class II types were obtained from metadata supplied by the sample provider rather than from assay-based typing. Samples came from the ongoing ImmuneRACE study (first 160 participants) plus 1,254 subjects from 6 global collaborators. Subjects who had been exposed to COVID-19, were actively infected with it, or had recovered from it provided the deeply sampled blood TCRbeta repertoires that made up the dataset. The repertoires were released in a freely available public database meant as a resource for research on the immune response to SARS-CoV-2.

This clone was picked up a small number of times. The antigen it binds to is not known. Per-nucleotide qualities are absent, and no much larger clonotype sits a single base away. The immunoSEQ Assay, a bias-controlled multiplex PCR, was used to amplify TCRbeta CDR3 regions from genomic DNA. The original methods were these. The number of nucleated cells in each sample was estimated from the amplification of reference gene primers within the assay. Sequence reads were collapsed and filtered to measure the absolute abundance of every unique TCRbeta CDR3 rearrangement. For each sample, productive Simpson clonality was calculated as the square root of Simpson's diversity index across productive rearrangements. TCRdb's version of the immuneACCESS table is confined to in-frame rearrangements and falls short of the full clone set. An unresolved V gene accounts for under half of the shortfall where checked; the remainder is of unknown origin. V, J and clone size are taken as reported in that table, and D and trimming were inferred from the DNA itself. In all, the sample holds about 76,000 clones, and around 83% of those were seen once. The ten largest make up 27% of the sample.

CDR1 and CDR2 are read off the germline V gene as SGHTA and FQGNSA. Taken from cysteine to phenylalanine, the CDR3 has 17 residues. CDR3 DNA is the only sequence kept; it has 51 bases, read in frame from the first base. V gives up 1 base and J gives up 1 base, and the segment between their germline ends measures 15 bases. Collaborating institutions collected whole blood in K2EDTA tubes following their own protocols. For TCRbeta analysis, collaborators shipped samples in one of three forms: frozen whole blood, isolated PBMCs, or DNA extracted from either of those sample types. The paper's findings and limits, for the study overall: Clinical and demographic metadata were provided uncurated, with the amount varying by source and participant.

The sequence was obtained from a human donor in a cohort sampled during active COVID-19. The chain uses TRBV7-2 and TRBJ2-3, with TRBD1 tentatively as D gene (6 bases match). The sample comprised peripheral blood. The CDR3: CASSLGGPLDGTDTQYF. The DNA sequence follows: TGTGCCAGCAGCTTAGGGGGGCCCCTAGACGGCACAGATACGCAGTATTTT. The reference TRBV7-2 and TRBJ2-3 proteins fill in what lies around the CDR3, so the full variable domain reads GAGVSQSPSNKVTEKGKDVELRCDPISGHTALYWYRQSLGQGLEFLIYFQGNSAPDKSGLPSDRFSAERTGGSVSTLTIQRTQQEDSAVYLCASSLGGPLDGTDTQYFGPGTRLTVL.